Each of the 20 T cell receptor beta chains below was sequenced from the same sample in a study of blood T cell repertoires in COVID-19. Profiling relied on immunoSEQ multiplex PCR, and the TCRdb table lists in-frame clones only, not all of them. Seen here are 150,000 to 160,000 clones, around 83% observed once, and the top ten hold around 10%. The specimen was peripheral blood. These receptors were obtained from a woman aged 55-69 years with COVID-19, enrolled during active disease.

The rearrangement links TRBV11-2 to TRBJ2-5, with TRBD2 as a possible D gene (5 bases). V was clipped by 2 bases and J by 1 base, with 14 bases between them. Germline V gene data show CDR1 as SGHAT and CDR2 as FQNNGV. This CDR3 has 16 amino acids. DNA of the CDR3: TGTGCCAGCAGCTTAAGTGCGACCGCGGGCCAAGAGACCCAGTACTTC. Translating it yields CASSLSATAGQETQYF.

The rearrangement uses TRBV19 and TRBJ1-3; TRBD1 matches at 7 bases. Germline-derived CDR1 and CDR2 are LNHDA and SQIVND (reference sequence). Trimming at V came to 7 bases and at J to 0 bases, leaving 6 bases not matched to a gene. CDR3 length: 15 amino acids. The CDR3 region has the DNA TGTGCCAGTAATGAGGACAGGATCTCTGGAAACACCATATATTTT. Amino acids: CASNEDRISGNTIYF.

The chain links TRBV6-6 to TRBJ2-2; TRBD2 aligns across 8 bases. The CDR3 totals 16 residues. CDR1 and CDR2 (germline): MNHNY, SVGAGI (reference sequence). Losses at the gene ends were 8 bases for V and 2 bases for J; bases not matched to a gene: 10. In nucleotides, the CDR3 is TGTGCCAGCTTAGGGAGGAGCGGGGGCAACACCGGGGAGCTGTTTTTT. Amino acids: CASLGRSGGNTGELFF.

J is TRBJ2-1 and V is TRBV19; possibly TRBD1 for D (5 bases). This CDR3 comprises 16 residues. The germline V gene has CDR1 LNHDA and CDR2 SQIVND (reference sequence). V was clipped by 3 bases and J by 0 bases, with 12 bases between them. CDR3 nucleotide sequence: TGTGCCAGTAGTATTAGGGGCCCTGACTCCTACAATGAGCAGTTCTTC. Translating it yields CASSIRGPDSYNEQFF.

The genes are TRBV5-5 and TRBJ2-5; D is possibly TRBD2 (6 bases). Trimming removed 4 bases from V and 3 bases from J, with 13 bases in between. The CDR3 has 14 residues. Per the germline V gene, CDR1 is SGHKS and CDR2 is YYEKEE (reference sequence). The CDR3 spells CASSPVGLKETQYF. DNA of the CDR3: TGTGCCAGCAGCCCGGTAGGACTAAAAGAGACCCAGTACTTC. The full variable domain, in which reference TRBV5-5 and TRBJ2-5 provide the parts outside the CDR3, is DAGVTQSPTHLIKTRGQQVTLRCSPISGHKSVSWYQQVLGQGPQFIFQYYEKEERGRGNFPDRFSARQFPNYSSELNVNALLLGDSALYLCASSPVGLKETQYFGPGTRLLVL.

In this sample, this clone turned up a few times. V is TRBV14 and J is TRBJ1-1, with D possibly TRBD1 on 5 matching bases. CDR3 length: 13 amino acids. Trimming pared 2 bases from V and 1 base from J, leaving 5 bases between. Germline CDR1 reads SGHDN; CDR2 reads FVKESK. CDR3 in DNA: TGTGCCAGCAGCCAACAGGGGAACACTGAAGCTTTCTTT. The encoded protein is CASSQQGNTEAFF.

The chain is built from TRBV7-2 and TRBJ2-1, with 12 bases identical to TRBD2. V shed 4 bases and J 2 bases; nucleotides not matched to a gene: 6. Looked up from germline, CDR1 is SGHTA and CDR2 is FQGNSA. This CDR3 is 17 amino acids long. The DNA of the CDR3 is TGTGCCAGCAGCTCTGCCTCTAGCGGGAGGGCCTACAATGAGCAGTTCTTC. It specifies CASSSASSGRAYNEQFF.

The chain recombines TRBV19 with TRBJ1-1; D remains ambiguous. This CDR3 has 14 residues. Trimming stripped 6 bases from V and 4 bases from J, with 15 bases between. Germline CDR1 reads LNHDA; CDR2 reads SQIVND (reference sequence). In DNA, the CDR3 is TGTGCCAGTAGCCCCCTCGGAGAAGCCACTGAAGCTTTCTTT. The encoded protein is CASSPLGEATEAFF.

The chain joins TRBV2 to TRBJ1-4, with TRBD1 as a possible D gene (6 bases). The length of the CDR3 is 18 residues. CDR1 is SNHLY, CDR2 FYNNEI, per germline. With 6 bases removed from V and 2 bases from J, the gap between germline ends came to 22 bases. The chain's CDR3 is CASRKRGGVTTTNEKLFF. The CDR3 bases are TGTGCCAGCAGGAAAAGGGGGGGGGTAACTACGACTAATGAAAAACTGTTTTTT.

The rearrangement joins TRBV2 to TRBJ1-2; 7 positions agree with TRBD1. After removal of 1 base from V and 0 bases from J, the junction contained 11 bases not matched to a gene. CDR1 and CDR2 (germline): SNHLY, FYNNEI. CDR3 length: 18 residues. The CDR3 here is CASSEERAGGYPNYGYTF. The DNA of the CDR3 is TGTGCCAGCAGTGAAGAACGGGCAGGGGGATATCCTAACTATGGCTACACCTTC.

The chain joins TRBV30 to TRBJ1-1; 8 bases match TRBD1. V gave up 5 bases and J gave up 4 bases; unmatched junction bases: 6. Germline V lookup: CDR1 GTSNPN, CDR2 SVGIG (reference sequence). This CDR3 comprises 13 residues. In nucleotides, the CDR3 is TGTGCCTGGCAAAGGACAGGGACCACTGAAGCTTTCTTT. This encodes CAWQRTGTTEAFF. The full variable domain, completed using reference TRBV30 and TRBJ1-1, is SQTIHQWPATLVQPVGSPLSLECTVEGTSNPNLYWYRQAAGRGLQLLFYSVGIGQISSEVPQNLSASRPQDRQFILSSKKLLLSDSGFYLCAWQRTGTTEAFFGQGTRLTVV.

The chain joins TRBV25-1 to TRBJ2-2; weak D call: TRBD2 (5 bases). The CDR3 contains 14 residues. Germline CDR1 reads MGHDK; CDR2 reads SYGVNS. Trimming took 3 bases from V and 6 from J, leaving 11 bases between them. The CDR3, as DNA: TGTGCCAGCAGTGAGCCCGGGGTCCCCGGGGAGCTGTTTTTT. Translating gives CASSEPGVPGELFF.

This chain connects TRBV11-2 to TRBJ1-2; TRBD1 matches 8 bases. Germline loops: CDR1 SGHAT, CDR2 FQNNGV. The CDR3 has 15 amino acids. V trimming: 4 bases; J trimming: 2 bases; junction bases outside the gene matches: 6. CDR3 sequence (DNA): TGTGCCAGCAGCTCATACAGGGGGGGGAACTATGGCTACACCTTC. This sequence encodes CASSSYRGGNYGYTF. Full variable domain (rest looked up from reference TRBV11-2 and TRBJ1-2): EAGVAQSPRYKIIEKRQSVAFWCNPISGHATLYWYQQILGQGPKLLIQFQNNGVVDDSQLPKDRFSAERLKGVDSTLKIQPAKLEDSAVYLCASSSYRGGNYGYTFGSGTRLTVV.

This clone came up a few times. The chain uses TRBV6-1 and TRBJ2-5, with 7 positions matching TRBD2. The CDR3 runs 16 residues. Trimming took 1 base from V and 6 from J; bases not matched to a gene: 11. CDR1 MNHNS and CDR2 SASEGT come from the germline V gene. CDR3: CASSEVAGRVPKTQYF. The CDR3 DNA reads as TGTGCCAGCAGTGAAGTGGCAGGGAGGGTTCCCAAGACCCAGTACTTC.

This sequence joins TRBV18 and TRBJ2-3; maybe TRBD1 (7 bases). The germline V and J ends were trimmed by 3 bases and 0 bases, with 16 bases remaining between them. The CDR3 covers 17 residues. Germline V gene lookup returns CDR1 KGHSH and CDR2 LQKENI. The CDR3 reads CASSPPRGERSTDTQYF. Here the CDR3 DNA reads TGTGCCAGCTCACCCCCCAGGGGGGAAAGGAGCACAGATACGCAGTATTTT. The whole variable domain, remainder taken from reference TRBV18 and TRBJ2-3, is NAGVMQNPRHLVRRRGQEARLRCSPMKGHSHVYWYRQLPEEGLKFMVYLQKENIIDESGMPKERFSAEFPKEGPSILRIQQVVRGDSAAYFCASSPPRGERSTDTQYFGPGTRLTVL.

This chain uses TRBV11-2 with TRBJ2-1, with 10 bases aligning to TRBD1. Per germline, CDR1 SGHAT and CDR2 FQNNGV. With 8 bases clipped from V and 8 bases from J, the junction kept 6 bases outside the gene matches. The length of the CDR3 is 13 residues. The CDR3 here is CASGRQGAYEQFF. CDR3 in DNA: TGTGCCAGCGGTAGACAGGGGGCCTATGAGCAGTTCTTC.

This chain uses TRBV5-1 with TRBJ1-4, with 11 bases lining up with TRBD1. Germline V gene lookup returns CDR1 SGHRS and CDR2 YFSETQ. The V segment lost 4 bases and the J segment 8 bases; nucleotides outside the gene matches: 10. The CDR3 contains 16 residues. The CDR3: CASSLSGQGAGEKLFF. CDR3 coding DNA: TGCGCCAGCAGCCTCTCTGGACAGGGGGCAGGGGAAAAACTGTTTTTT. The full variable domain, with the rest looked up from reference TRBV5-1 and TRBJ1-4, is KAGVTQTPRYLIKTRGQQVTLSCSPISGHRSVSWYQQTPGQGLQFLFEYFSETQRNKGNFPGRFSGRQFSNSRSEMNVSTLELGDSALYLCASSLSGQGAGEKLFFGSGTQLSVL.

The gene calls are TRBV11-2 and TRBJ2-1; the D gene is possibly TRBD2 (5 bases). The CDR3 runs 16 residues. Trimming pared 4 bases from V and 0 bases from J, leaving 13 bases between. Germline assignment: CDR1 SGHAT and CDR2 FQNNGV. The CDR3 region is CASSSLMGSSYNEQFF. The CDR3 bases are TGTGCCAGCAGCTCCCTAATGGGGAGCTCCTACAATGAGCAGTTCTTC.

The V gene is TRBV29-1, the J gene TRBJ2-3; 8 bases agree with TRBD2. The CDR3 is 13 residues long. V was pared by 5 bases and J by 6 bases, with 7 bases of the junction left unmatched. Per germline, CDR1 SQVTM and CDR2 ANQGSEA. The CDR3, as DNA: TGCAGCGTTACCGGGGGGGCAGGGGATACGCAGTATTTT. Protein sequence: CSVTGGAGDTQYF.

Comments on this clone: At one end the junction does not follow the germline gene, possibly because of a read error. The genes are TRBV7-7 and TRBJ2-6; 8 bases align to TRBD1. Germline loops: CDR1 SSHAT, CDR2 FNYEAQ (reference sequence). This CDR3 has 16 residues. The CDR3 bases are TGTGCTAGCAGCCACACGACAGGGGTTGGGGCCAACGTCCTGACTTTC. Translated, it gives CASSHTTGVGANVLTF.